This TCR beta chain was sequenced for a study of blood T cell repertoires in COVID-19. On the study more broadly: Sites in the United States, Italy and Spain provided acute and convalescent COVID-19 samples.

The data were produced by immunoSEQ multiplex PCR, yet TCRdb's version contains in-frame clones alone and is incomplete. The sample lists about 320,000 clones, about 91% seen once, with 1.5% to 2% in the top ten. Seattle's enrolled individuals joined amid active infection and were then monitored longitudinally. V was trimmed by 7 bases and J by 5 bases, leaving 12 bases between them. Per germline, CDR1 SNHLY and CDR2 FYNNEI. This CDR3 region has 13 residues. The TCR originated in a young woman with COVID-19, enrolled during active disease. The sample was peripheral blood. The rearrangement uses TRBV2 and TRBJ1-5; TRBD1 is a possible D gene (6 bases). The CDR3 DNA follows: TGTGCCAGCAAGGGGGAGAGGGATCAGCCCCAGCATTTT. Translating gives CASKGERDQPQHF.